This T cell receptor beta chain was obtained from a study of T cells in Graves' hyperthyroidism and ophthalmopathy. The study's findings and limits: Ophthalmopathy prediction by the model preceded onset by a median about 6 months.

Regions amplified from RNA transcripts were the TCR beta CDR3 regions. HTBI primers were employed in a first-round RT-PCR of the TCR CDR3. One entry per CDR3 protein results from TCRdb running MiXCR on the multiplex PCR reads. The table shows over 450,000 distinct CDR3 sequences, with more than 15% occurring only once. V lost 6 bases and J lost 6, with 17 bases in between. The CDR3 has 15 amino acids. CDR1 and CDR2 from the germline V gene are MNHNS and SASEGT. Remarks on this clonotype: Antigen specificity is unknown.

The sequence was obtained from a woman aged 18 to 35 with Graves' ophthalmopathy. The sample taken for sequencing was blood. The chain couples TRBV6-1 to TRBJ2-2; a weak D match, TRBD1 (5 bases). CDR3 sequence: CASRETPLGAGELFF. For the CDR3, the DNA is TGTGCCAGCAGAGAGACCCCGCTAGGGGCCGGGGAGCTGTTTTTT.